This T cell receptor beta chain came from a study of shared clonotypes between healthy human individuals. General study points: The researchers took only blood, and tissue repertoires probably look different. Enrolling few donors narrowed the genetic and exposure-history diversity that was represented.

Deep was the level at which the assay was run. The assay was immunoSEQ multiplex PCR, and TCRdb's table has in-frame clones only and misses some. The table has 760,000 or so clones, 96% seen once. Unmatched junction bases numbered 4, after V lost 3 bases and J lost 4 bases. The CDR3 contains 15 residues. Germline V gene data show CDR1 as SGDLS and CDR2 as YYNGEE. As defined, naive CD8 cells were CD45RO-negative and positively selected for CCR7, with terminally differentiated effector memory CD45RA+ cells excluded. Concerning this clone itself: Its matching antigen is unknown.

The V call is TRBV9, the J call TRBJ2-7; 13 positions match TRBD2. The receptor's source is a young man in good health. What was sequenced was naive CD8+ T cells sorted from blood. The CDR3 DNA reads as TGTGCCAGCAGCGAGACTAGCGGGAGGACTTACGAGCAGTACTTC. Amino acids: CASSETSGRTYEQYF.